The following is a T cell receptor beta chain sequence with its context. The CDR3 has 16 amino acids. V was pared by 4 bases and J by 3 bases, with 9 bases of the junction left unmatched. Germline V gene data show CDR1 as SGHRS and CDR2 as YFSETQ. Here immunoSEQ multiplex PCR was the method, and the copy in TCRdb shows in-frame clones only, minus some. The data hold fewer than 650,000 clones, with around 80% observed a single time. The data were taken from a study of shared clonotypes between healthy human individuals. Sequences were obtained from PBMCs. The genes are TRBV5-1 and TRBJ2-5; 10 bases align to TRBD1. This TCR came from a middle-aged woman in good health. Some clones in this sample may be carry-over from other donors' samples. CDR3 coding DNA: TGCGCCAGCAGCACCACGAGACAGGGGGCGGAAGAGACCCAGTACTTC. Its translation: CASSTTRQGAEETQYF.